This T cell receptor beta chain emerged from a study of CXCR3-negative and CXCR3-positive naive CD8 T cells (dated by TCRdb to between 2018 and 2021). General notes on the study: In total, 130 million to 150 million TRB reads were obtained, which works out to roughly 1.5 +/- 0.3 million reads per library. Data from ten to twelve donors, pooled across two independent experiments, went into the diversity and physicochemical repertoire analyses. TRBV-TRBJ cluster analysis included naive subsets from 5 donors and memory cells from 3 donors. Overall results and qualifications from the work: Naive CXCR3-negative and CXCR3-positive cells from the same donor showed similar TRBV-TRBJ usage, whereas memory cells showed distinct patterns. Both naive subsets had comparably high repertoire diversity, while memory CD8+ T cells had much lower repertoire diversity. Because CXCR3 expression was partially decreased after cryopreservation, freshly isolated PBMCs were used for most assays. Compared with CXCR3-negative naive cells, CXCR3-positive naive cells had TRB CDR3s with higher hydrophobicity (lower Kidera factor 4), lower energy, and higher strength and volume indices. Because surface CD5, which has been linked to self-reactivity in mice, was comparable between naive subsets, TCR interaction strength was also inferred from TRB CDR3 physicochemical properties.

Instrument used: NextSeq 550. The Human TCR Profiling Kit (MiLaboratory) was used to prepare UMI-labeled 5' RACE TRB cDNA libraries. The full amount of extracted RNA was used for cDNA synthesis, and the full amount of resulting cDNA was used for PCR amplification. The libraries were made side by side, with each library going through the same number of PCR cycles. The paper's processing steps were these. MIGEC and MiXCR extracted about 50,000 +/- 9,200 unique UMI-labeled TRB cDNA molecules per library, requiring at least two reads per UMI. Each library averaged roughly 36,000 +/- 9,600 functional in-frame TRB CDR3 nucleotide clonotypes without stop codons. After downsampling to 5000 UMI-labeled TRB molecules per sample, diversity metrics, including normalized Shannon-Wiener and Chao1, were computed in VDJtools. For the central five CDR3 residues, VDJtools calculated physicochemical properties weighted by clonotype size, namely interaction energy, strength, volume and Kidera factor 4. After reprocessing by TCRdb, each CDR3 protein sequence is one entry, and no DNA is given. In this record, the V and J calls reflect TCRdb's handling and not the investigators' own analysis. The sample table includes over 100,000 distinct CDR3 sequences. 0.41% of the sample is in the top ten clones.

For each CD8+ T cell subset, flow sorting was done in triplicate, and 300,000 to 350,000 cells per subset went directly into RLT lysis buffer. To exclude memory contaminants, naive CD8+ T cells were stringently defined as CD45RO-CCR7+CD27+CD95-. Peripheral blood mononuclear cells were isolated from buffy coats by standard density gradient centrifugation. A FACSAria III was used to flow-sort naive CXCR3-negative and CXCR3-positive CD8+ T cells. Total RNA was extracted from sorted cells using an RNeasy Mini Kit. With respect to this clonotype: Its antigen remains undetermined.

The sequenced sample was naive CXCR3+ CD8+ T cells from blood. According to the study, the label for this sample's cell subset or site signals: CD45RO-CCR7+CD27+CD95- naive CD8+ T cells expressing CXCR3 (TNR3+). This receptor was taken from a human donor in good health. Some clones in this sample may be carry-over from other donors' samples.

The CDR3 is CSVESVFSEVTDTQYF. The rearrangement joined TRBV29-1 to TRBJ2-3. CDR1 and CDR2, looked up from the germline V gene, are SQVTM and ANQGSEA. Its CDR3 holds 16 amino acids, cysteine through phenylalanine. Nucleotide data are not available.